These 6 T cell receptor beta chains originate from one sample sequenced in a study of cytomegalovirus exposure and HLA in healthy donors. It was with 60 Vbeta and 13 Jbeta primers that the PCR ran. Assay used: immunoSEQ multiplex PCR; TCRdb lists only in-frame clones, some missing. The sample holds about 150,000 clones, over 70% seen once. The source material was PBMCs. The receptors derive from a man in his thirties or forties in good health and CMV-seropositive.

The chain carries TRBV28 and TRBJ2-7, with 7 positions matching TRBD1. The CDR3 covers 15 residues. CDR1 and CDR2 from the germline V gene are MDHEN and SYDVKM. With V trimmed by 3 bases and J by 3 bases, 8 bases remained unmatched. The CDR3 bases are TGTGCCAGCAGTTTCTGGATTCGGGACAGCTACGAGCAGTACTTC. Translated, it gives CASSFWIRDSYEQYF.

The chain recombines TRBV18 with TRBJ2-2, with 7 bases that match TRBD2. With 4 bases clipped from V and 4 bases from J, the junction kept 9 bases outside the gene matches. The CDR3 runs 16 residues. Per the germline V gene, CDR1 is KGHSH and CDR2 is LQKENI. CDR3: CASSLIGLESTGELFF. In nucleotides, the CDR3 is TGTGCCAGCTCACTAATAGGACTAGAGAGCACCGGGGAGCTGTTTTTT.

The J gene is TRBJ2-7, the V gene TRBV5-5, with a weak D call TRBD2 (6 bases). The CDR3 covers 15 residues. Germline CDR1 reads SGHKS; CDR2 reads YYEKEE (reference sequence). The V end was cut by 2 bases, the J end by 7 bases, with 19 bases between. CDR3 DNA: TGTGCCAGCAGCTTTATTTTAGCGGCCTCTGGAGAGCAGTACTTC. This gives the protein CASSFILAASGEQYF.

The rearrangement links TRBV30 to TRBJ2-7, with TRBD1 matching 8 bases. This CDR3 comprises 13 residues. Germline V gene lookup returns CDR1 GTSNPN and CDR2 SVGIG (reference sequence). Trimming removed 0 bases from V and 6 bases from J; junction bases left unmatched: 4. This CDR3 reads CAWSVRQGLEQYF. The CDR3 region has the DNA TGTGCCTGGAGTGTCCGACAGGGGCTCGAGCAGTACTTC.

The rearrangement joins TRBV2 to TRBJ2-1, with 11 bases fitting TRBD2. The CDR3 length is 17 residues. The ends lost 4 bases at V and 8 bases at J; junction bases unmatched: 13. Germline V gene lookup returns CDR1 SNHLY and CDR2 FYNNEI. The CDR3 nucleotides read TGTGCCAGCAGTGGGACTAGCGGGCTGGCTGAGGGCGATGAGCAGTTCTTC. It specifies CASSGTSGLAEGDEQFF.

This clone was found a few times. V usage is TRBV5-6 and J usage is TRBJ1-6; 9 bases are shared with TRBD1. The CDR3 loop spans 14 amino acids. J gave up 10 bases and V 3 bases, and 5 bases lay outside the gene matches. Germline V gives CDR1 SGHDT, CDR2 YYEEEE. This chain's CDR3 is CASSSGQGWSPLHF. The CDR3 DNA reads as TGTGCCAGCAGCTCCGGACAGGGGTGGTCACCCCTCCACTTT.